The next 18 T cell receptor beta chains were all read from a single sample in a study of T cell changes during pregnancy in multiple sclerosis. The assay was immunoSEQ multiplex PCR, and TCRdb's table has in-frame clones only and misses some. The sample has 74,000 or so clones; more than 80% are singletons. Here the sequenced sample was CD4+ T cells from peripheral blood mononuclear cells, taken before pregnancy. Receptor source: a female donor with multiple sclerosis, enrolled in a pregnancy study.

The J gene is TRBJ1-2, the V gene TRBV6-6; D uncertain. Germline V gene data show CDR1 as MNHNY and CDR2 as SVGAGI (reference sequence). V was shortened by 3 bases and J by 8 bases, with 10 bases between the two germline ends. The CDR3 is made up of 12 amino acids. The CDR3 sequence is CASSYVAGGYTF. The DNA for the CDR3 is TGTGCCAGCAGTTATGTAGCCGGGGGCTACACCTTC.

The gene calls are TRBV6-5 and TRBJ1-1; D unresolved. The CDR3 totals 13 residues. Germline CDR1 MNHEY, CDR2 SVGAGI. V gave up 2 bases and J gave up 3 bases, with 7 bases separating them. DNA for the CDR3: TGTGCCAGCAGTTACGGTCGGGACACTGAAGCTTTCTTT. Protein: CASSYGRDTEAFF.

The rearrangement uses TRBV6-1 and TRBJ1-1; D perhaps matches TRBD1 (5 bases). CDR1 and CDR2 from the germline V gene are MNHNS and SASEGT. V was trimmed by 4 bases and J by 0 bases, leaving 15 bases between them. The CDR3 consists of 16 residues. The CDR3 DNA reads as TGTGCCAGCAGTGTCGCGACAGCTCCAATGAACACTGAAGCTTTCTTT. As protein: CASSVATAPMNTEAFF.

The genes are TRBV5-1 and TRBJ1-6; 8 bases match TRBD1. The germline V gene has CDR1 SGHRS and CDR2 YFSETQ. Trimming took 7 bases from V and 10 from J; bases not matched to a gene: 16. The CDR3 loop spans 16 amino acids. The CDR3 bases are TGCGCCAGCTCCCTTGGAGGGGCAGGGGGCAACTCACCCCTCCACTTT. Translated: CASSLGGAGGNSPLHF.

The chain joins TRBV5-5 to TRBJ1-2; unclear D gene. The germline CDR1 and CDR2 sequences are SGHKS and YYEKEE (reference sequence). CDR3 size: 13 residues. V dropped 5 bases and J dropped 4 bases, with 12 bases sitting between them. CDR3 sequence: CASSLTSGYGYTF. The DNA of the CDR3 is TGTGCCAGCAGTTTGACCAGCGGCTATGGCTACACCTTC.

The chain is built from TRBV2 and TRBJ1-1; the D gene is possibly TRBD1 (6 bases). The CDR3 length is 13 residues. Germline lookup yields CDR1 SNHLY and CDR2 FYNNEI. The V and J ends lost 4 bases and 4 bases respectively, with 10 bases between them. For the CDR3, the DNA is TGTGCCAGCAGTGGACAGGTGGGCACTGAAGCTTTCTTT. Translation gives CASSGQVGTEAFF.

The V gene is TRBV28, the J gene TRBJ2-1; TRBD2 agrees at 8 bases. The CDR3 has 13 residues. V was clipped by 11 bases and J by 7 bases; unmatched bases: 10. Per the germline V gene, CDR1 is MDHEN and CDR2 is SYDVKM. CDR3: CASEREPRNEQFF. The CDR3 nucleotides are TGTGCCTCCGAGCGGGAGCCCAGGAATGAGCAGTTCTTC.

J is TRBJ1-4 and V is TRBV6-1, with D perhaps matching TRBD1 (5 bases). V lost 4 bases and J 1 base, leaving 19 bases between the germline ends. CDR1 is MNHNS and CDR2 is SASEGT in the germline V gene. This CDR3 has 18 residues. The DNA of the CDR3 is TGTGCCAGCAGTGCGGTATTTATGGAGGGGCGAACTAATGAAAAACTGTTTTTT. Translation: CASSAVFMEGRTNEKLFF.

This sequence joins TRBV7-2 and TRBJ2-5, with 12 bases that match TRBD2. Germline loops: CDR1 SGHTA, CDR2 FQGNSA. J was trimmed by 4 bases and V by 3 bases; bases with no gene match: 9. This CDR3 has 17 residues. Written as DNA, the CDR3 is TGTGCCAGCAGCTTTCCCCCTAGCGGGGGGGCCGGAGAGACCCAGTACTTC. Amino acids: CASSFPPSGGAGETQYF.

The table lists this clone with a few counts. The chain uses TRBV6-6 and TRBJ1-6; 8 bases agree with TRBD1. The CDR3 has 13 amino acids. Germline V lookup: CDR1 MNHNY, CDR2 SVGAGI (reference sequence). The ends lost 8 bases at V and 9 bases at J; junction bases unmatched: 6. This chain's CDR3 is CASATDRGSPLHF. Written as DNA, the CDR3 is TGTGCCAGCGCAACTGACAGGGGTTCACCCCTCCACTTT.

This chain connects TRBV27 to TRBJ1-2; 8 bases line up with TRBD1. The germline V gene encodes CDR1 MNHEY and CDR2 SMNVEV (reference sequence). The ends lost 4 bases at V and 6 bases at J; junction bases unmatched: 4. CDR3 length: 13 residues. The DNA for the CDR3 is TGTGCCAGCAGTTCCTCGGACAGGGATGGCTACACCTTC. Protein product: CASSSSDRDGYTF.

J is TRBJ2-3 and V is TRBV6-1; 10 bases map to TRBD2. V shed 4 bases, J shed 3 bases, and the junction held 1 base outside the gene matches. Germline CDR1 is MNHNS and CDR2 is SASEGT. The CDR3 is 14 residues long. The chain's CDR3 is CASSGTSGTDTQYF. CDR3 coding DNA: TGTGCCAGCAGTGGGACTAGCGGAACAGATACGCAGTATTTT.

V and J are TRBV5-1 and TRBJ1-2; 8 bases are a match to TRBD1. V lost 0 bases and J lost 6; bases outside the gene matches: 4. The CDR3 is 14 amino acids. Per germline, CDR1 SGHRS and CDR2 YFSETQ. The DNA of the CDR3 is TGCGCCAGCAGCTTGGGACAGGGGTACGATGGCTACACCTTC. Protein product: CASSLGQGYDGYTF.

Only one count was recorded for this clone. The J gene is TRBJ1-1, the V gene TRBV6-5, with D possibly TRBD1 on 5 matching bases. CDR3 length: 12 amino acids. The V end was cut by 6 bases, the J end by 6 bases, with 11 bases between. CDR1 and CDR2 (germline): MNHEY, SVGAGI. The CDR3, as DNA: TGTGCCAGCAGGACAGTCGGCGCTGAAGCTTTCTTT. Its protein product is CASRTVGAEAFF.

The rearrangement links TRBV6-1 to TRBJ2-1, with a weak D call TRBD2 (5 bases). Trimming cost V 4 bases and J 6 bases, with 13 bases left between them. The germline V gene has CDR1 MNHNS and CDR2 SASEGT. The CDR3 sequence is 14 residues long. CDR3: CASSGPGRGNEQFF. For the CDR3, the DNA is TGTGCCAGCAGTGGGCCGGGTCGGGGCAATGAGCAGTTCTTC.

The V call is TRBV28, the J call TRBJ2-2; 7 bases line up with TRBD2. Unmatched junction bases numbered 12, after V lost 6 bases and J lost 2 bases. There are 17 residues in the CDR3. CDR1 is MDHEN, CDR2 SYDVKM, per germline. This CDR3 is CASSLPSGTLNTGELFF. The CDR3, as DNA: TGTGCCAGCAGCCTTCCCAGCGGGACTCTTAACACCGGGGAGCTGTTTTTT.

The chain recombines TRBV19 with TRBJ1-4, with 8 positions matching TRBD1. The junction had 7 bases not matched to a gene; V was cut back by 10 bases and J by 6 bases. The length of the CDR3 is 13 residues. Germline V gives CDR1 LNHDA, CDR2 SQIVND (reference sequence). The CDR3 loop reads CATCQGADEKLFF. CDR3 in DNA: TGTGCCACCTGTCAGGGGGCTGATGAAAAACTGTTTTTT.

The V call is TRBV19, the J call TRBJ1-4; D call uncertain. Trimming removed 7 bases from V and 8 bases from J, with 20 bases in between. The germline CDR1 and CDR2 sequences are LNHDA and SQIVND (reference sequence). CDR3 length: 15 residues. The CDR3 protein is CASTTGPPRGEKLFF. DNA of the CDR3: TGTGCCAGTACCACCGGACCCCCTCGCGGGGAAAAACTGTTTTTT.